This TCR beta chain originates from a study of shared clonotypes between healthy human individuals. The authors ran the assay at deep level. Ten immunoSEQ deep assay plates were used by the authors to sequence unsorted PBMC DNA. Using immunoSEQ multiplex PCR, the repertoire was profiled, and TCRdb retains in-frame clones only, with some absent. The sample records fewer than 550,000 clones, over 60% being singletons. The donor population consisted of healthy HIV-negative adults with no recent acute infections or vaccinations. Only Caucasian adults living in Nashville, Tennessee made up the donor group. Looked up from germline, CDR1 is MNHEY and CDR2 is SMNVEV (reference sequence). The V gene lost 3 bases and the J gene lost 0 bases, with 8 bases spanning the gap. This CDR3 has 15 residues.

The chain employs TRBV27 and TRBJ2-2, with a possible D match to TRBD2 (5 bases). This clonotype was obtained from a woman in her forties in good health. Some clones in this sample may be carry-over from other donors' samples. Source material: PBMCs. Here the CDR3 reads CASSFRGTNTGELFF. The DNA for the CDR3 is TGTGCCAGCAGTTTTAGAGGGACGAACACCGGGGAGCTGTTTTTT.